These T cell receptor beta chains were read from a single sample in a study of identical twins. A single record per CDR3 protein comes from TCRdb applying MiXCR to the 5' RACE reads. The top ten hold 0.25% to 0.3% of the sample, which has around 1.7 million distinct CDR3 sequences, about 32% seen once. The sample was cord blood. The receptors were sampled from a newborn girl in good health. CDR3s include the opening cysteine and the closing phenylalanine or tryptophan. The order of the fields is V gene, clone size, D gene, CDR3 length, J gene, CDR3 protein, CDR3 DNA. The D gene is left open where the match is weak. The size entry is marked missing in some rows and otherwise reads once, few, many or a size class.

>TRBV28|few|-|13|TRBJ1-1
CASTHGEVTEAFF
TGTGCCAGCACCCACGGGGAGGTGACTGAAGCTTTCTTT
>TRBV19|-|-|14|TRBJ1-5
CASSIADNNQPQHF
TGTGCCAGTAGTATCGCCGACAACAATCAGCCCCAGCATTTT
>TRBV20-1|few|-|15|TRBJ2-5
CSARDGGQGGETQYF
TGCAGTGCTAGAGATGGTGGGCAGGGCGGAGAGACCCAGTACTTC
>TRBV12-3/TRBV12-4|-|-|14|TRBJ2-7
CASSPKGSVDEQYF
TGTGCCAGCAGTCCAAAGGGGAGTGTGGACGAGCAGTACTTC
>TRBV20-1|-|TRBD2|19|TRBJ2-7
CSARSRQRRGLAVSYEQYF
TGCAGTGCTAGGAGCCGACAGAGGCGGGGACTAGCGGTCTCCTACGAGCAGTACTTC
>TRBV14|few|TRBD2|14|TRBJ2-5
CASSRPGLNNEQYF
TGTGCCAGCAGCCGGCCGGGACTAAACAATGAGCAGTACTTC
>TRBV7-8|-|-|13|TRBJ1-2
CASSPQAGYGYTF
TGTGCCAGCAGTCCCCAGGCGGGCTATGGCTACACCTTC
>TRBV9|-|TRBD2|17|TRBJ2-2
CASSVVPSGSVGGELFF
TGTGCCAGCAGCGTAGTGCCTAGCGGGAGTGTCGGCGGGGAGCTGTTTTTT
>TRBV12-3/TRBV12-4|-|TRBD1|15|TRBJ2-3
CASSLGDRSPDTQYF
TGTGCCAGCAGTTTAGGGGACAGGTCCCCAGATACGCAGTATTTT
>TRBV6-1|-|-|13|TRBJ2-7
CALTGTLGYEQYF
TGTGCTCTTACCGGGACATTGGGCTACGAGCAGTACTTC
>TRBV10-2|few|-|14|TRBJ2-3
CASSEQGSTDTQYF
TGCGCCAGCAGTGAGCAGGGCAGCACAGATACGCAGTATTTT
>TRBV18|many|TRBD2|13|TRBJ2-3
CASSRTAGDTQYF
TGTGCCAGCTCCCGAACAGCGGGGGATACGCAGTATTTT
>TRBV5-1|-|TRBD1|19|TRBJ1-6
CASSSVRDREDFNSAPLHF
TGCGCCAGCAGCTCGGTTCGGGACAGGGAAGATTTTAATTCGGCACCCCTCCACTTT
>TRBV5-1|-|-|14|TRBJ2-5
CASRLTGCQETQYF
TGCGCCAGCAGACTTACAGGGTGCCAAGAGACCCAGTACTTC
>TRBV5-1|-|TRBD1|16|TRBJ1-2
CASSLPRTGRDYGYTF
TGCGCCAGCAGCTTGCCAAGGACAGGGAGGGACTATGGCTACACCTTC
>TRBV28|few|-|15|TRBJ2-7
CASSLSAGRRHEQYF
TGTGCCAGCAGTTTATCAGCGGGTCGGCGTCACGAGCAGTACTTC
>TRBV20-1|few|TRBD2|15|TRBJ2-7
CSARGLAGPSGTQYF
TGCAGTGCTAGAGGACTAGCGGGGCCCTCAGGAACCCAGTACTTC
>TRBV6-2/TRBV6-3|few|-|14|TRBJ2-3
CASSGRLNTDTQYF
TGTGCCAGCAGTGGGCGACTGAACACAGATACGCAGTATTTT
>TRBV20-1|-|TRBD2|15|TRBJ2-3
CSAYRLAASTDTQYF
TGCAGTGCTTACCGACTAGCAGCTAGCACAGATACGCAGTATTTT
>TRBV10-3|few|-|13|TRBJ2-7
CAISLGHQYEQYF
TGTGCCATCAGCCTTGGACACCAATACGAGCAGTACTTC
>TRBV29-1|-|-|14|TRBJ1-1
CSVQNPNRGTEAFF
TGCAGCGTTCAGAACCCCAATCGGGGCACTGAAGCTTTCTTT
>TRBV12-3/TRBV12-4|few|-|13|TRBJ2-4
CASSGPGGNIQYF
TGTGCCAGCAGCGGACCCGGGGGAAACATTCAGTACTTC
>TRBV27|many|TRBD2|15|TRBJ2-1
CASLGTSGRKNEQFF
TGTGCCAGCCTTGGGACTAGCGGGAGAAAAAATGAGCAGTTCTTC
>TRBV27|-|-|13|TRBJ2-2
CASSLGTPGELFF
TGTGCCAGCAGTTTAGGCACCCCCGGGGAGCTGTTTTTT
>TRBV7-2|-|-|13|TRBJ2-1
CASSLTTANEQFF
TGTGCCAGCAGCTTAACAACAGCCAATGAGCAGTTCTTC
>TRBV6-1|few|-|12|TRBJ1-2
CASSDSYYGYTF
TGTGCCAGCAGTGATTCCTACTATGGCTACACCTTC
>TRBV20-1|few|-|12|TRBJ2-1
CSARASYNEQFF
TGCAGTGCCCGGGCTTCTTACAATGAGCAGTTCTTC
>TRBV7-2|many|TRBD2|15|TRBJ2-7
CASSLNLRELYEQYF
TGTGCCAGCAGCTTAAATCTGCGGGAGTTGTACGAGCAGTACTTC
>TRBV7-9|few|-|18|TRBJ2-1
CASSLVFPMDLSYNEQFF
TGTGCCAGCAGCTTAGTTTTTCCTATGGACCTCTCCTACAATGAGCAGTTCTTC
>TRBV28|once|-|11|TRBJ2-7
CVSSWTYEQYF
TGTGTCAGCAGTTGGACATACGAGCAGTACTTC
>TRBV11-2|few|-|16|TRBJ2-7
CASSLIPRQKGNEQYF
TGTGCCAGCAGCTTAATTCCGAGACAGAAAGGAAACGAGCAGTACTTC